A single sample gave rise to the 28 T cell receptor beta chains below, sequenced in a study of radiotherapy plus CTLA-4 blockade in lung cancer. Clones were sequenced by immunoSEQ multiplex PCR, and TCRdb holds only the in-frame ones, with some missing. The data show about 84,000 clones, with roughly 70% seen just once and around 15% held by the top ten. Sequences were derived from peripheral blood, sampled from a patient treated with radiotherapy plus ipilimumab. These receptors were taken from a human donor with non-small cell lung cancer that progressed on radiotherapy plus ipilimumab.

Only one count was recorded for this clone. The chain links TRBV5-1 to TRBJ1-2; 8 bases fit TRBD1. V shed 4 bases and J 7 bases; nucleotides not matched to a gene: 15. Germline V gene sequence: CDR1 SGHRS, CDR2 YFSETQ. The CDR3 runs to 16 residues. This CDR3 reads CASSPHQGARFSGYTF. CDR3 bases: TGCGCCAGCAGCCCTCATCAGGGGGCAAGGTTCTCTGGCTACACCTTC.

The CDR3 region has the DNA TGTGCCAGCATCGACAGGGACTACGAGCAGTACTTC. Encoded protein: CASIDRDYEQYF. The rearrangement uses TRBV28 and TRBJ2-7; 7 positions match TRBD1. Germline values: CDR1 MDHEN, CDR2 SYDVKM. V shed 7 bases and J 3 bases; nucleotides not matched to a gene: 3. The CDR3 contains 12 residues.

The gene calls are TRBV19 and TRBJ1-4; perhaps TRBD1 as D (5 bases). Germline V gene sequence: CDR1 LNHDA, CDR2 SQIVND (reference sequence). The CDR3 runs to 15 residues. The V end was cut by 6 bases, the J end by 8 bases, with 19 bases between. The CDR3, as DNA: TGTGCCAGTAGCCCTTTGGAGGGGACGAGCGAAAAACTGTTTTTT. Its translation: CASSPLEGTSEKLFF. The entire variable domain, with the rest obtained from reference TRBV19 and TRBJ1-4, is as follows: DGGITQSPKYLFRKEGQNVTLSCEQNLNHDAMYWYRQDPGQGLRLIYYSQIVNDFQKGDIAEGYSVSREKKESFPLTVTSAQKNPTAFYLCASSPLEGTSEKLFFGSGTQLSVL.

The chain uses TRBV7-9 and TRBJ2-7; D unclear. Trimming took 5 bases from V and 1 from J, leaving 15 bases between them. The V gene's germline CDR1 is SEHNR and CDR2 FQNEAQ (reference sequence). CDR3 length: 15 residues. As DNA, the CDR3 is TGTGCCAGCAGCCTCGGTGATCTAATTTCCTACGAGCAGTACTTC. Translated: CASSLGDLISYEQYF.

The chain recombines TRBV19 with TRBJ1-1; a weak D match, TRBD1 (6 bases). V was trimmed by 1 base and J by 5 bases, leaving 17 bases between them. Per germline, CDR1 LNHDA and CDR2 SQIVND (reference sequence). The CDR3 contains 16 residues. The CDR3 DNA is TGTGCCAGTAGTATAGTGGGGCGGGGGCCCTTAACTGAAGCTTTCTTT. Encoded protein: CASSIVGRGPLTEAFF.

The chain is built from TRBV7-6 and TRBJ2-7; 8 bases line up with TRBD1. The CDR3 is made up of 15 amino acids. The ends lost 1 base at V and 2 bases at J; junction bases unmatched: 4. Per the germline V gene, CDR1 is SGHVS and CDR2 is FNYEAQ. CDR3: CASSLGDRGPYEQYF. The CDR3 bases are TGTGCCAGCAGCTTAGGCGACAGGGGACCCTACGAGCAGTACTTC.

CDR3 nucleotide sequence: TGTGCCAGTAGTATAGGGATGGGAAGCTCCTACGAGCAGTACTTC. This sequence encodes CASSIGMGSSYEQYF. The V gene is TRBV19, the J gene TRBJ2-7; D is unresolved. This CDR3 is 15 amino acids long. The V gene lost 1 base and the J gene lost 0 bases, with 10 bases spanning the gap. Germline CDR1 and CDR2: LNHDA and SQIVND (reference sequence).

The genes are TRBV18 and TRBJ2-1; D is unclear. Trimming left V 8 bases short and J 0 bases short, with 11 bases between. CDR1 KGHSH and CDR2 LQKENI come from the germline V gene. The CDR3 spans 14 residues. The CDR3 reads CASHPSASYNEQFF. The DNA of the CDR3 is TGTGCCAGCCACCCCTCGGCCTCCTACAATGAGCAGTTCTTC.

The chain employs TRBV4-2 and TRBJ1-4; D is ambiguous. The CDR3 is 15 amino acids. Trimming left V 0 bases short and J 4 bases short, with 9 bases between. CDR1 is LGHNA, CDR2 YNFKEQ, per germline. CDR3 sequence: CASSQDGQFNEKLFF. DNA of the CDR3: TGTGCCAGCAGCCAAGATGGGCAATTTAATGAAAAACTGTTTTTT.

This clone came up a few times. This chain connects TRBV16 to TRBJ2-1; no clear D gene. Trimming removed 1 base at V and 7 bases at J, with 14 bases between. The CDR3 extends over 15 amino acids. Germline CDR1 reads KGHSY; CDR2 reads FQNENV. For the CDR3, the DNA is TGTGCCAGCAGCCAATGGGCTGAACTAAGGAATGAGCAGTTCTTC. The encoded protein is CASSQWAELRNEQFF.

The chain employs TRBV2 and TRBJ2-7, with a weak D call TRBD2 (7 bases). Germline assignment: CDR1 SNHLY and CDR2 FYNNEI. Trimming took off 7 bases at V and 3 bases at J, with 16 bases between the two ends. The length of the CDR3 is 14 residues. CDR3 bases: TGTGCCAGCACCGAGGGGGGGTTCATCTACGAGCAGTACTTC. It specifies CASTEGGFIYEQYF.

The CDR3 sequence is CASSLGGGGYSNYGYTF. The CDR3 DNA sequence: TGTGCCAGCAGCCTAGGGGGAGGGGGCTACTCCAACTATGGCTACACCTTC. The chain uses TRBV7-8 and TRBJ1-2, with 7 positions matching TRBD1. Trimming cost V 5 bases and J 2 bases; bases outside gene matches: 14. The germline gives CDR1 SGHVS, CDR2 FQNEAQ. The CDR3 extends over 17 amino acids.

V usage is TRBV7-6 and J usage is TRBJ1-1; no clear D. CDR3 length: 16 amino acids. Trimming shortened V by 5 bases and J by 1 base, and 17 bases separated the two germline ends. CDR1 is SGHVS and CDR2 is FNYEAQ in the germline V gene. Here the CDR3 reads CASSPRSRKGNTEAFF. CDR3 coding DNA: TGTGCCAGCAGCCCCCGGAGCCGTAAGGGGAACACTGAAGCTTTCTTT.

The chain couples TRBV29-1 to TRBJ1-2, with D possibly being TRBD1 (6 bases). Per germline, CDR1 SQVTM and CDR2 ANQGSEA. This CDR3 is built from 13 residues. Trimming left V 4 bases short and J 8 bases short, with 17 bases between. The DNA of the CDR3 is TGCAGCGTTGTCCAAACAGGGTCTGGCGGCTACACCTTC. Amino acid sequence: CSVVQTGSGGYTF.

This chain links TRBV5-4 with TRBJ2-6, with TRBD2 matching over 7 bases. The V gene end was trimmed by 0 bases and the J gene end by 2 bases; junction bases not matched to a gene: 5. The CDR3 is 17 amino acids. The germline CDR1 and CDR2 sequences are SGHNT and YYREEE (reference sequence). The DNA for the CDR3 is TGTGCCAGCAGCTTGGAGGGCGGGGGAGCTGGGGCCAACGTCCTGACTTTC. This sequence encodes CASSLEGGGAGANVLTF.

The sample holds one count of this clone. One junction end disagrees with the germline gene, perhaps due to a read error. DNA of the CDR3: TGTGCCAGCAGTTACTCGATTTTGGACCCACCAGCCTTC. Encoded protein: CASSYSILDPPAF. The genes are TRBV6-6 and TRBJ2-7, with no clear D. The CDR3 runs to 13 residues. Per the germline V gene, CDR1 is MNHNY and CDR2 is SVGAGI (reference sequence).

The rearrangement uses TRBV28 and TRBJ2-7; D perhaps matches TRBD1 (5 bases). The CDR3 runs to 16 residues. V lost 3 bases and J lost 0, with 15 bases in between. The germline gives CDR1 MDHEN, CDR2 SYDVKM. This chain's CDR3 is CASSFSVQGPSYEQYF. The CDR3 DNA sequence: TGTGCCAGCAGTTTTTCCGTGCAGGGCCCCTCCTACGAGCAGTACTTC. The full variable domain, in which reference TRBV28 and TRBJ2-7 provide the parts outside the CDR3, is DVKVTQSSRYLVKRTGEKVFLECVQDMDHENMFWYRQDPGLGLRLIYFSYDVKMKEKGDIPEGYSVSREKKERFSLILESASTNQTSMYLCASSFSVQGPSYEQYFGPGTRLTVT.

DNA for the CDR3: TGTGCCAGCAGCGCGGGACGGACAGGGGGCACTGAAGCTTTCTTT. This translates into CASSAGRTGGTEAFF. The genes are TRBV9 and TRBJ1-1; 10 bases agree with TRBD1. The CDR3 loop spans 15 amino acids. The V gene's germline CDR1 is SGDLS and CDR2 YYNGEE. J was trimmed by 4 bases and V by 3 bases; bases with no gene match: 6.

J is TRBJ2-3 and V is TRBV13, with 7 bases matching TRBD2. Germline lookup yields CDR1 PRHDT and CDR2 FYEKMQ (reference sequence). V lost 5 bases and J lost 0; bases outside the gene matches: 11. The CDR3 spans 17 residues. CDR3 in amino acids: CASSPGLAELSTDTQYF. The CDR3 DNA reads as TGTGCCAGCAGCCCGGGCCTAGCGGAGCTTAGCACAGATACGCAGTATTTT.

The CDR3 loop is CASSGLAGEETQYF. CDR3 DNA sequence: TGTGCCAGCAGTGGCCTAGCGGGTGAAGAGACCCAGTACTTC. This chain connects TRBV28 to TRBJ2-5; 8 bases map to TRBD2. The CDR3 covers 14 residues. J lost 3 bases, V lost 5 bases, and 5 bases had no gene match. The germline CDR1 and CDR2 sequences are MDHEN and SYDVKM. Full variable domain (missing parts from reference TRBV28 and TRBJ2-5): DVKVTQSSRYLVKRTGEKVFLECVQDMDHENMFWYRQDPGLGLRLIYFSYDVKMKEKGDIPEGYSVSREKKERFSLILESASTNQTSMYLCASSGLAGEETQYFGPGTRLLVL.

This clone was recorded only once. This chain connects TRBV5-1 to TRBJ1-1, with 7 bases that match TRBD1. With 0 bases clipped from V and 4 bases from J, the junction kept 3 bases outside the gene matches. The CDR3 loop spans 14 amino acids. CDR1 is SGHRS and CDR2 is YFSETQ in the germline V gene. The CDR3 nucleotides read TGCGCCAGCAGCTTGGCAGGGGGAGGCACTGAAGCTTTCTTT. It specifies CASSLAGGGTEAFF.

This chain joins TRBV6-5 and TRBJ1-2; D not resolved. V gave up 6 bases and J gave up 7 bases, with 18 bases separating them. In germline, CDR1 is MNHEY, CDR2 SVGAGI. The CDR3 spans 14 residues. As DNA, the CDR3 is TGTGCCAGCAGGGCTGACACCCGACGAAGTGGCTACACCTTC. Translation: CASRADTRRSGYTF.

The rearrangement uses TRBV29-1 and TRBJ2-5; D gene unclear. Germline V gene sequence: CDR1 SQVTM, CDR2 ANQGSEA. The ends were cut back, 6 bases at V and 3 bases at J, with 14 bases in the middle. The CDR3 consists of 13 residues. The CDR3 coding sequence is TGCAGCGTCGCCGGGTACGCCAAAGAGACCCAGTACTTC. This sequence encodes CSVAGYAKETQYF.

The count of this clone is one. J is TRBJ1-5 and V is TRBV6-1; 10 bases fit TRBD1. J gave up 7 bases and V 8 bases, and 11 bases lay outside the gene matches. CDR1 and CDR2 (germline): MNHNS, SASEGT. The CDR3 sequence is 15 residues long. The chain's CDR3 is CASYLGTGEKQPQHF. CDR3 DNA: TGTGCCAGCTATCTCGGGACAGGGGAAAAACAGCCCCAGCATTTT.

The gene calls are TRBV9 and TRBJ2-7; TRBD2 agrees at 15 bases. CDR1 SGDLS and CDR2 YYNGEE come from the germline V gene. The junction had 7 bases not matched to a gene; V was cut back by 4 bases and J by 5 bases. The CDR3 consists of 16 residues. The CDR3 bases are TGTGCCAGCAGCTCCTTGGGACTAGCGGGAGGCCACGAGCAGTACTTC. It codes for CASSSLGLAGGHEQYF.

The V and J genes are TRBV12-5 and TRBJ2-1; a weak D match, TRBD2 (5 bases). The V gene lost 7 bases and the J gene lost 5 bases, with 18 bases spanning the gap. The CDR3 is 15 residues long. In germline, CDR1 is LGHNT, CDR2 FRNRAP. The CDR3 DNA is TGTGCTAGTGCCTCGAGCGGAACCCCCCACAATGAGCAGTTCTTC. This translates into CASASSGTPHNEQFF.

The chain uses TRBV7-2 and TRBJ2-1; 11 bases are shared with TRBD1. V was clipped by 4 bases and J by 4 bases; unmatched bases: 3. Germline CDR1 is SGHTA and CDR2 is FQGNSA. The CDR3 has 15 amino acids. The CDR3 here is CASSSGTGGYNEQFF. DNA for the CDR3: TGTGCCAGCAGCTCCGGGACAGGGGGTTACAATGAGCAGTTCTTC. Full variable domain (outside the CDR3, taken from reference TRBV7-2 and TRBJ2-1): GAGVSQSPSNKVTEKGKDVELRCDPISGHTALYWYRQSLGQGLEFLIYFQGNSAPDKSGLPSDRFSAERTGGSVSTLTIQRTQQEDSAVYLCASSSGTGGYNEQFFGPGTRLTVL.

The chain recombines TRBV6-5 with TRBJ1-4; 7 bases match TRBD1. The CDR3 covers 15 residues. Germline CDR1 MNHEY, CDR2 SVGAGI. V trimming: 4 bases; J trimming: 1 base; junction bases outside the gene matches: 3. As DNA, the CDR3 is TGTGCCAGCAGTTTTAGACAGGGAACTAATGAAAAACTGTTTTTT. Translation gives CASSFRQGTNEKLFF.